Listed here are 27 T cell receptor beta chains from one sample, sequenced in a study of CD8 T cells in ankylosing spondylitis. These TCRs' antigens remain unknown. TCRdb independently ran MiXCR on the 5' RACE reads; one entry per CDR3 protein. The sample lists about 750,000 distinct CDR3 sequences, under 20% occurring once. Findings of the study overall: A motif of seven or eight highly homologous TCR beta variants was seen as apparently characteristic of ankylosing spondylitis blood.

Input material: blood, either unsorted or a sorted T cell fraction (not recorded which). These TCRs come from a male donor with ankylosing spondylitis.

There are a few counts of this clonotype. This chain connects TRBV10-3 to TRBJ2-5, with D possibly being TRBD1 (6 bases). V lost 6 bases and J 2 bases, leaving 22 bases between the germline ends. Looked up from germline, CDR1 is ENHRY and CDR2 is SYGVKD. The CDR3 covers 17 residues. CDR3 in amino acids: CAISELPQGPLQETQYF. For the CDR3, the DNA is TGTGCCATCAGCGAACTCCCACAGGGACCCTTGCAAGAGACCCAGTACTTC.

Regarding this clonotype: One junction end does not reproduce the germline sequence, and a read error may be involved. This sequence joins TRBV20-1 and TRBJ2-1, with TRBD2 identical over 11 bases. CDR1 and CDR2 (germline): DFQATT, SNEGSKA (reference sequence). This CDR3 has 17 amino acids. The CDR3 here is CSARGSGRASSYNEQFF. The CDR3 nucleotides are TGCAGTGCGAGAGGTAGCGGGAGGGCGAGCTCCTACAATGAGCAGTTCTTC.

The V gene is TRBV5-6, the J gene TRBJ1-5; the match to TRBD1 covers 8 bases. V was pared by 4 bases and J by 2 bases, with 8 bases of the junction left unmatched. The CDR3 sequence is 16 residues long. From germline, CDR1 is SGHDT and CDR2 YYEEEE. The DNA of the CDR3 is TGTGCCAGCAGCCAGGGGGCAGGCATTGGCAATCAGCCCCAGCATTTT. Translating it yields CASSQGAGIGNQPQHF.

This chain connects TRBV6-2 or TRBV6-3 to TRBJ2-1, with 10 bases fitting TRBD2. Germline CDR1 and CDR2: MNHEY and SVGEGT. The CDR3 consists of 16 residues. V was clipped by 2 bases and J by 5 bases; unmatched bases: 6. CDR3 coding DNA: TGTGCCAGCAGTTACGATCTAGCGGGGGAAGACAATGAGCAGTTCTTC. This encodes CASSYDLAGEDNEQFF.

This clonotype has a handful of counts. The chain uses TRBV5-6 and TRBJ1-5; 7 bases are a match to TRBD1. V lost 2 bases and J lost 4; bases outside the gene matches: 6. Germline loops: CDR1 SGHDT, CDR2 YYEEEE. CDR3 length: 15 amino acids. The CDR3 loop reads CASSFRDSSNQPQHF. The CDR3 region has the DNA TGTGCCAGCAGCTTCCGGGACAGTTCTAATCAGCCCCAGCATTTT.

The DNA for the CDR3 is TGTGCCAGCAGCCAAGGGGAGGCAGGGGACTACGAGCAGTACTTC. It codes for CASSQGEAGDYEQYF. V gene TRBV3-1 combines with J gene TRBJ2-7; D possibly uses TRBD1 or TRBD2 (6 bases each). Trimming shortened V by 1 base and J by 3 bases, and 13 bases separated the two germline ends. This CDR3 spans 15 amino acids. Germline V gene lookup returns CDR1 LGHDT and CDR2 YNNKEL (reference sequence).

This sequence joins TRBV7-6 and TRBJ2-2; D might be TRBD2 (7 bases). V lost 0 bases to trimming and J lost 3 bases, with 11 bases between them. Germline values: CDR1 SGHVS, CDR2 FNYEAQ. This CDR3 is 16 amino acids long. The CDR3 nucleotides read TGTGCCAGCAGCTTAGCGGGGGGGCTCGACACCGGGGAGCTGTTTTTT. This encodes CASSLAGGLDTGELFF.

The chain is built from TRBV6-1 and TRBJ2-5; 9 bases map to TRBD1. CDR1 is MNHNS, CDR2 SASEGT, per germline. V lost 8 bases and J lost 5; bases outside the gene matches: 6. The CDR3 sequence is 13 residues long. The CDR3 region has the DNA TGTGCCAGCTCTACAGGGGGCTGGGAGACCCAGTACTTC. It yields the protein CASSTGGWETQYF.

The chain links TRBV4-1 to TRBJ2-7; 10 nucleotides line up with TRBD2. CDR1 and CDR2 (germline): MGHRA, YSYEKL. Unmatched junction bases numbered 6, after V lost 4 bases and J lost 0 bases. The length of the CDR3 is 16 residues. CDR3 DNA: TGCGCCAGCAGCCCCACAAGCGGGAGGGCCTCCTACGAGCAGTACTTC. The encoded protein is CASSPTSGRASYEQYF.

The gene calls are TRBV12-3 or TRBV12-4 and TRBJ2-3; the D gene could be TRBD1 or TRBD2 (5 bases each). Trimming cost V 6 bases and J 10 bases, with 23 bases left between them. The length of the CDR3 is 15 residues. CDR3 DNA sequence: TGTGCCAGCAGCGACCTGGGAATTGGGGGACCATCGCAGTATTTT. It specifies CASSDLGIGGPSQYF.

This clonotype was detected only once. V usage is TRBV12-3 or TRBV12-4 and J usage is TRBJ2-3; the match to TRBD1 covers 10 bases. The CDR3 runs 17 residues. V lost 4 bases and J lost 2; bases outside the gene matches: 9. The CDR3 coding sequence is TGTGCCAGCAGTTCGGGGACAGGGGCATACATCACAGATACGCAGTATTTT. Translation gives CASSSGTGAYITDTQYF.

The CDR3 coding sequence is TGTGCCATCAGTGGGACTAGCGGGGGGAATGAGCAGTTCTTC. This gives the protein CAISGTSGGNEQFF. The chain combines TRBV10-3 with TRBJ2-1; TRBD2 agrees at 14 bases. The V segment lost 4 bases and the J segment 7 bases; nucleotides outside the gene matches: 0. The CDR3 has 14 residues. Germline CDR1 and CDR2: ENHRY and SYGVKD.

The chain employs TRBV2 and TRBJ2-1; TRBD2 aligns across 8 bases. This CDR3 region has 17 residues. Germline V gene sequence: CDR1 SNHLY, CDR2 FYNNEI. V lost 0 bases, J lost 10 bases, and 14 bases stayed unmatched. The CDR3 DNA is TGTGCCAGCAGTGAAGCGAACGAGCGGGGGTATTACGGGGAGCAGTTCTTC. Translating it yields CASSEANERGYYGEQFF.

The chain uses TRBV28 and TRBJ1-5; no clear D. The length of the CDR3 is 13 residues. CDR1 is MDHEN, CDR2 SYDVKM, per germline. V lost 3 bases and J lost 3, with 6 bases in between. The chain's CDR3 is CASSLAHNQPQHF. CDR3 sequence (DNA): TGTGCCAGCAGTTTGGCCCACAATCAGCCCCAGCATTTT.

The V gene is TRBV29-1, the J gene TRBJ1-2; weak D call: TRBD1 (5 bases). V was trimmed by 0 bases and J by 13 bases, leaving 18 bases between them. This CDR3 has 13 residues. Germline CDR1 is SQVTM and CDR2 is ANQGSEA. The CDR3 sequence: CSVEDSVGDLITF. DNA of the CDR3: TGCAGCGTTGAAGACTCGGTGGGGGACTTAATCACCTTC.

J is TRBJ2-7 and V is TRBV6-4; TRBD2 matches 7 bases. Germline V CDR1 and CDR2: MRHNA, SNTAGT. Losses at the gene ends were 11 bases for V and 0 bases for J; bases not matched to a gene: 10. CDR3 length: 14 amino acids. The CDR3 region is CALTLGEGSYEQYF. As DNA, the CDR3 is TGTGCCCTGACTCTGGGGGAGGGCTCCTACGAGCAGTACTTC.

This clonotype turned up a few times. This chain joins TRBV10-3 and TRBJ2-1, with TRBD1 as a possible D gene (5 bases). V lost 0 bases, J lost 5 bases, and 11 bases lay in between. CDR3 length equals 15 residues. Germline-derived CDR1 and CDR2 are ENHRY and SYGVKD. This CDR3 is CAISESQTEDNEQFF. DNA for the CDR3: TGTGCCATCAGTGAGTCGCAGACAGAAGACAATGAGCAGTTCTTC.

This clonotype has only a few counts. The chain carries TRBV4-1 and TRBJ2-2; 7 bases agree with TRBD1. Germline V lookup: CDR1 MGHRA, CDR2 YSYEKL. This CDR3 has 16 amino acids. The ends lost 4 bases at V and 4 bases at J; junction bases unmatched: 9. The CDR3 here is CASSRRQGDLTGELFF. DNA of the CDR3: TGCGCCAGCAGCCGAAGACAGGGCGACCTCACCGGGGAGCTGTTTTTT.

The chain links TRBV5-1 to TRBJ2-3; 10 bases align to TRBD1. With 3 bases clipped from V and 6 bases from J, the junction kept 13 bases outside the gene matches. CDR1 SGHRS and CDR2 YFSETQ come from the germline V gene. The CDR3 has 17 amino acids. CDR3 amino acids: CASSWGDRGRPGDTQYF. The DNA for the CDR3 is TGCGCCAGCAGCTGGGGGGACAGGGGACGTCCTGGGGATACGCAGTATTTT. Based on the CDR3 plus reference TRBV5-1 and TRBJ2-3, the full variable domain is KAGVTQTPRYLIKTRGQQVTLSCSPISGHRSVSWYQQTPGQGLQFLFEYFSETQRNKGNFPGRFSGRQFSNSRSEMNVSTLELGDSALYLCASSWGDRGRPGDTQYFGPGTRLTVL.

The CDR3 nucleotides are TGTGCCAGCAGACAAGGGCAGACACGCTATGGCTACACCTTC. Translating it yields CASRQGQTRYGYTF. This chain links TRBV6-1 with TRBJ1-2; D unclear. The V gene's germline CDR1 is MNHNS and CDR2 SASEGT. CDR3 length equals 14 residues. Trimming took 6 bases from V and 4 from J, leaving 15 bases between them.

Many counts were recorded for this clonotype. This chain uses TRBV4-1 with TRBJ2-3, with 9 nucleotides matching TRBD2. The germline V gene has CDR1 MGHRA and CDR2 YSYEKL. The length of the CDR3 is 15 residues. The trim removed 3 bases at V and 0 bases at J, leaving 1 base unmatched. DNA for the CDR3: TGCGCCAGCAGCCAGGGGACTAGCAGCACAGATACGCAGTATTTT. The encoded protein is CASSQGTSSTDTQYF.

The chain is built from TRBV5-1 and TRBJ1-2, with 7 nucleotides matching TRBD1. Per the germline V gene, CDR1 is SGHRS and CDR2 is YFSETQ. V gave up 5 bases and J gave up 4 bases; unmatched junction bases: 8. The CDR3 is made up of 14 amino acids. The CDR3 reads CASSSGQTLYGYTF. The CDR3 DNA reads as TGCGCCAGCAGTTCGGGACAGACCCTCTATGGCTACACCTTC. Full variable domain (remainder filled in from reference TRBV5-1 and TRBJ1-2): KAGVTQTPRYLIKTRGQQVTLSCSPISGHRSVSWYQQTPGQGLQFLFEYFSETQRNKGNFPGRFSGRQFSNSRSEMNVSTLELGDSALYLCASSSGQTLYGYTFGSGTRLTVV.

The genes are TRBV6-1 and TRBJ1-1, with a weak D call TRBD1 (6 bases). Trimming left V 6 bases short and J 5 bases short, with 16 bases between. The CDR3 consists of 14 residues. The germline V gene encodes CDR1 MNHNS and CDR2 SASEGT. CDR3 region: CASSTRGGTTEAFF. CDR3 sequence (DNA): TGTGCCAGCAGCACACGGGGTGGGACAACTGAAGCTTTCTTT.

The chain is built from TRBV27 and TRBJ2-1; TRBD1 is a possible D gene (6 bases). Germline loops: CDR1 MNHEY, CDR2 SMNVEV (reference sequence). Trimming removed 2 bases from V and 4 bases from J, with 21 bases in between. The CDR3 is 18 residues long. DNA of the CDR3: TGTGCCAGCAGTTTACCCCGTGGGGGCGAGCGGCCGTACAATGAGCAGTTCTTC. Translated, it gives CASSLPRGGERPYNEQFF.

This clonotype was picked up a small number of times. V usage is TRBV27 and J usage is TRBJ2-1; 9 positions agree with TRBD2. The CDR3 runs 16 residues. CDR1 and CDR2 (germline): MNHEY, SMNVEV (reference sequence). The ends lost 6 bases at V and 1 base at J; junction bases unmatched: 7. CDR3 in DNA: TGTGCCAGCAGCGGATTACTAGCGGGTTCCTACAATGAGCAGTTCTTC. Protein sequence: CASSGLLAGSYNEQFF.

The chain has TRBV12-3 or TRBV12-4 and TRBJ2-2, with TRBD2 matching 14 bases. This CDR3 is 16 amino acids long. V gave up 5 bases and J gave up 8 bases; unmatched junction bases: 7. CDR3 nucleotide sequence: TGTGCCAGCAGTCCTGGGACTAGCGGGGGAATTGGGGAGCTGTTTTTT. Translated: CASSPGTSGGIGELFF.

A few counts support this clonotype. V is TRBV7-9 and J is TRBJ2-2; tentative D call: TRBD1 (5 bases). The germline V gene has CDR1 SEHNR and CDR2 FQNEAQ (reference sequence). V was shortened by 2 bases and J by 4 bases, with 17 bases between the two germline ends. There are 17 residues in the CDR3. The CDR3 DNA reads TGTGCCAGCAGCTTACGGCCCCTACAGGTTACCACCGGGGAGCTGTTTTTT. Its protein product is CASSLRPLQVTTGELFF.